Listed here is a single T cell receptor (beta chain). Antigen unknown. This entry comes from a study of T cell responses to AZD1222 COVID-19 vaccine. Whole-study results and caveats: Only a handful of AZD1222 recipients tested seropositive at baseline. There were repertoire samples only from the period after the peak T cell response. Unmutated variant regions are reportedly the target of nearly half of TCRs that are spike-specific.

The method was immunoSEQ multiplex PCR; TCRdb's version includes in-frame clones alone and lacks a portion of them. The data contain roughly 140,000 clones, more than 70% of them singletons. The V gene's germline CDR1 is LGHNA and CDR2 YSLEER. The ends were cut back, 0 bases at V and 5 bases at J, with 10 bases in the middle. This CDR3 region has 14 residues. Source: peripheral blood, taken on day 0 of MenACWY control vaccination. J is TRBJ1-2 and V is TRBV4-3, with D perhaps TRBD1 (6 bases). This TCR derives from an adult in good health. DNA for the CDR3: TGCGCCAGCAGCCAAGATTGGGGGCCGTATGGCTACACCTTC. Translation gives CASSQDWGPYGYTF.